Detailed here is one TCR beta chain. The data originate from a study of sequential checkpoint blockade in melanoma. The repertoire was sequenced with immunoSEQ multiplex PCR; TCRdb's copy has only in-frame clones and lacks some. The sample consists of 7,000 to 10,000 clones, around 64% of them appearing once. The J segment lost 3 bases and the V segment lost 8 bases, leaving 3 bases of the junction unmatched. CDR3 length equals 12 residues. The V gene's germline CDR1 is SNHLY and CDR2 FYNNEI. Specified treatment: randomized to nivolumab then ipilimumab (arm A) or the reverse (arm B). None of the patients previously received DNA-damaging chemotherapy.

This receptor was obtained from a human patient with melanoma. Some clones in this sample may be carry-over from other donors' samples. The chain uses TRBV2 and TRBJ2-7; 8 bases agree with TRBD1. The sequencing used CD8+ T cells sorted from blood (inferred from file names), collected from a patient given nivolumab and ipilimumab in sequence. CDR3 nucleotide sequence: TGTGCCAGCGGGGACAGGCTCTACGAGCAGTACTTC. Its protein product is CASGDRLYEQYF.